One sample yielded the 4 T cell receptor beta chains listed below, sequenced in a study of CD8+CD57+ T cells in acquired aplastic anemia. According to the study, genomic DNA was the template for TCR beta VDJ and CDR3 profiling. One entry per CDR3 protein results from TCRdb running MiXCR on the reads. The data hold about 48,000 distinct CDR3 sequences, with around 72% observed a single time. The sample comprised sorted CD4+, CD8+, or CD8+CD57+ T cells (not recorded which) from PBMCs. Source of these receptors: a human donor in good health, serving as a control.

This rearrangement joins TRBV20-1 to TRBJ1-6, with D unclear. V lost 0 bases and J 6 bases, leaving 12 bases between the germline ends. This CDR3 has 15 amino acids. The germline gives CDR1 DFQATT, CDR2 SNEGSKA (reference sequence). Written as DNA, the CDR3 is TGCAGTGCTAGAGATCGAGTGACGGGTAATTCACCCCTCCACTTT. It translates to CSARDRVTGNSPLHF.

The DNA of the CDR3 is TGTGCCAGCAGTTTATCCCAGGGAGATAGCAATCAGCCCCAGCATTTT. It codes for CASSLSQGDSNQPQHF. V usage is TRBV27 and J usage is TRBJ1-5; D might be TRBD1 (5 bases). This CDR3 has 16 residues. The V and J ends lost 0 bases and 0 bases respectively, with 9 bases between them. The germline V gene encodes CDR1 MNHEY and CDR2 SMNVEV (reference sequence).

The chain carries TRBV11-1 and TRBJ2-7, with 9 positions matching TRBD1. V lost 0 bases and J lost 2; bases outside the gene matches: 8. This CDR3 is built from 17 residues. Germline lookup yields CDR1 SGHAT and CDR2 FQDESV (reference sequence). DNA of the CDR3: TGTGCCAGCAGCTTAGCGCTGGGACAGGGATCCCCCTACGAGCAGTACTTC. Encoded protein: CASSLALGQGSPYEQYF.

The genes are TRBV10-2 and TRBJ2-4; TRBD1 or TRBD2 may be the D gene (6 bases each). The V end was cut by 5 bases, the J end by 9 bases, with 14 bases between. This CDR3 comprises 13 residues. Germline V gives CDR1 WSHSY, CDR2 SAAADI. The CDR3 nucleotides read TGCGCCAGCAGTCTAGAGGGGGAGGCCATTCAGTACTTC. Translated: CASSLEGEAIQYF.